Each of the 26 T cell receptor beta chains below was sequenced from the same sample in a study of T cell repertoires in cytomegalovirus infection (dated by TCRdb to about 2019). Per the publication, the treatment or condition label means: in vitro stimulation with specific CMV peptide epitopes to enrich CMV-specific T cells. The sequencer was an Illumina HiSeq 1500. TCRdb reanalyzed the raw reads on its own, using fastp at Q25 for trimming and MiXCR for clone calling, and kept in-frame beta chains. For every CDR3 protein sequence, its rows merge into one entry that carries the most common genes and DNA. Recorded for this sample are roughly 280,000 distinct CDR3 sequences; roughly 21% of them occurred a single time. The ten most abundant clones make up approximately 19% of the sample. No antigen has been identified for these receptors. Specimen: cultured PBMCs, collected from culture after CMV antigen stimulation. The source of these receptors is a human donor in good health (CMV status not recorded). Some clones in this sample may be carry-over from other donors' samples.

The rearrangement links TRBV11-2 to TRBJ2-1; TRBD2 agrees at 11 bases. Germline CDR1 reads SGHAT; CDR2 reads FQNNGV. This CDR3 contains 15 residues. V shed 5 bases and J 10 bases; nucleotides not matched to a gene: 10. CDR3: CASSAGGLADGEQFF. The CDR3 DNA sequence: TGTGCCAGCAGCGCAGGGGGACTAGCGGATGGGGAGCAGTTCTTC.

Notes on this clonotype: A much larger clone sits a single nucleotide away, making a read error possible. This sequence joins TRBV6-2 or TRBV6-3 and TRBJ2-1; 12 positions agree with TRBD2. Trimming cost V 2 bases and J 4 bases; bases outside gene matches: 6. The CDR3 is made up of 17 amino acids. The germline V gene encodes CDR1 MNHEY and CDR2 SVGEGT. Here the CDR3 reads CASSYGQLAGGYNEQFF. CDR3 in DNA: TGTGCCAGCAGTTACGGCCAACTAGCGGGAGGTTACAATGAGCAGTTCTTC.

In its sample, this clonotype was seen many times. The V call is TRBV7-8, the J call TRBJ2-3; D is perhaps TRBD2 (5 bases). Germline V gene lookup returns CDR1 SGHVS and CDR2 FQNEAQ. V lost 7 bases, J lost 2 bases, and 22 bases lay in between. There are 17 residues in the CDR3. The CDR3 coding sequence is TGTGCCAGCACCTCCCCCCCGGCGGGCAGTTACACAGATACGCAGTATTTT. The encoded protein is CASTSPPAGSYTDTQYF.

This clonotype was recorded many times. The rearrangement links TRBV12-3 or TRBV12-4 to TRBJ2-1, with TRBD2 matching over 7 bases. V was clipped by 5 bases and J by 5 bases; unmatched bases: 9. The CDR3 extends over 15 amino acids. In DNA form, the CDR3 reads TGTGCCAGCAGTCGCTGGGCGGGAGAAAACAATGAGCAGTTCTTC. Amino acids: CASSRWAGENNEQFF.

This chain connects TRBV20-1 to TRBJ1-4, with 7 bases identical to TRBD1. The germline gives CDR1 DFQATT, CDR2 SNEGSKA (reference sequence). The length of the CDR3 is 16 residues. Losses at the gene ends were 5 bases for V and 0 bases for J; bases not matched to a gene: 9. CDR3 DNA: TGCAGTGCTGGGAGGGACAGAGGAGCAACTAATGAAAAACTGTTTTTT. This codes for CSAGRDRGATNEKLFF.

V usage is TRBV12-3 or TRBV12-4 and J usage is TRBJ2-7; 11 bases are shared with TRBD2. Germline trimming cut 6 bases from V and 1 base from J; bases unmatched to any gene: 5. This CDR3 is built from 15 residues. The CDR3 spells CASRSGTSGSYEQYF. The CDR3 DNA reads TGTGCCAGCAGGTCCGGGACTAGCGGATCCTACGAGCAGTACTTC.

CDR3 loop: CASSPGESMNTEAFF. The CDR3 DNA reads as TGTGCCAGCAGCCCAGGGGAGTCTATGAACACTGAAGCTTTCTTT. The V gene is TRBV7-9, the J gene TRBJ1-1, with D possibly TRBD1 on 6 matching bases. The germline V gene has CDR1 SEHNR and CDR2 FQNEAQ (reference sequence). This CDR3 contains 15 residues. Trimming removed 5 bases at V and 0 bases at J, with 13 bases between.

This clonotype was observed many times. The chain has TRBV7-2 and TRBJ2-7; 7 bases match TRBD1. CDR3 length equals 14 residues. CDR1 SGHTA and CDR2 FQGNSA come from the germline V gene. The J segment lost 7 bases and the V segment lost 5 bases, leaving 11 bases of the junction unmatched. CDR3 in amino acids: CASSRDSLSEEQYV. The DNA for the CDR3 is TGTGCCAGCAGCCGGGACAGCCTTTCTGAGGAGCAGTACGTC.

J is TRBJ1-1 and V is TRBV11-2; unclear D gene. The V and J ends lost 1 base and 4 bases respectively, with 10 bases between them. Germline assignment: CDR1 SGHAT and CDR2 FQNNGV. This CDR3 has 14 amino acids. The CDR3 protein is CASSLGQVSTEAFF. CDR3 in DNA: TGTGCCAGCAGCTTAGGGCAGGTGAGCACTGAAGCTTTCTTT.

Only a few counts were recorded for this clonotype. This sequence joins TRBV7-9 and TRBJ2-7; tentatively, D is TRBD1 or TRBD2 (5 bases each). Germline V CDR1 and CDR2: SEHNR, FQNEAQ (reference sequence). Trimming took 5 bases from V and 4 from J, leaving 9 bases between them. The CDR3 contains 12 residues. Here the CDR3 DNA reads TGTGCCAGCAGCCGGGACGGGTACGAGCAGTACGTC. It encodes CASSRDGYEQYV.

This clonotype showed up many times. The genes are TRBV7-6 and TRBJ2-7; D ambiguous. Trimming took 1 base from V and 0 from J, leaving 7 bases between them. Germline CDR1 is SGHVS and CDR2 is FNYEAQ. This CDR3 has 14 residues. The CDR3 DNA reads TGTGCCAGCAGCTTAGAAAGAGCCTCCTACGAGCAGTACTTC. The encoded protein is CASSLERASYEQYF.

The chain has TRBV11-2 and TRBJ2-1, with D hard to call. Trimming pared 5 bases from V and 7 bases from J, leaving 6 bases between. This CDR3 has 11 residues. Germline V gives CDR1 SGHAT, CDR2 FQNNGV. CDR3 nucleotide sequence: TGTGCCAGCAGCCACCAAAATGAGCAGTTCTTC. This translates into CASSHQNEQFF. Full variable domain (outside the CDR3, taken from reference TRBV11-2 and TRBJ2-1): EAGVAQSPRYKIIEKRQSVAFWCNPISGHATLYWYQQILGQGPKLLIQFQNNGVVDDSQLPKDRFSAERLKGVDSTLKIQPAKLEDSAVYLCASSHQNEQFFGPGTRLTVL.

The V and J genes are TRBV12-3 or TRBV12-4 and TRBJ1-5, with a tentative D call TRBD1 (6 bases). The CDR3 covers 13 residues. Trimming removed 7 bases from V and 5 bases from J, with 12 bases in between. The CDR3 reads CASKEGGHQPQHF. In DNA form, the CDR3 reads TGTGCCAGCAAAGAGGGGGGTCATCAGCCCCAGCATTTT.

V is TRBV6-5 and J is TRBJ1-6; no reliable D call. V was trimmed by 0 bases and J by 7 bases, leaving 10 bases between them. CDR1 MNHEY and CDR2 SVGAGI come from the germline V gene. This CDR3 has 15 residues. CDR3 amino acids: CASSYSRGRNSPLHF. CDR3 nucleotides: TGTGCCAGCAGTTACTCGCGGGGAAGGAATTCACCCCTCCACTTT.

This chain uses TRBV5-4 with TRBJ2-1; TRBD1 matches at 11 bases. CDR1 is SGHNT, CDR2 YYREEE, per germline (reference sequence). V shed 5 bases, J shed 4 bases, and the junction held 11 bases outside the gene matches. This CDR3 contains 17 residues. The CDR3 region is CASSQEPGQGAYNEQFF. CDR3 DNA sequence: TGTGCCAGCAGTCAAGAGCCCGGACAGGGGGCTTACAATGAGCAGTTCTTC. The whole variable domain, remainder taken from reference TRBV5-4 and TRBJ2-1, is ETGVTQSPTHLIKTRGQQVTLRCSSQSGHNTVSWYQQALGQGPQFIFQYYREEENGRGNFPPRFSGLQFPNYSSELNVNALELDDSALYLCASSQEPGQGAYNEQFFGPGTRLTVL.

This clonotype showed up just a few times. The chain has TRBV2 and TRBJ2-7; D unclear. The length of the CDR3 is 14 residues. CDR1 SNHLY and CDR2 FYNNEI come from the germline V gene. The germline V and J ends were trimmed by 3 bases and 2 bases, with 11 bases remaining between them. The CDR3 DNA sequence: TGTGCCAGCAGTGAGGGCAGGCGCGCCTACGAGCAGTACTTC. Its translation: CASSEGRRAYEQYF.

This clonotype was observed many times. The chain employs TRBV7-8 and TRBJ1-4, with no clear D. In germline, CDR1 is SGHVS, CDR2 FQNEAQ. Trimming left V 0 bases short and J 7 bases short, with 15 bases between. The CDR3 contains 16 residues. As DNA, the CDR3 is TGTGCCAGCAGCTTAGCGCCTAACGGGTTGGGTGAAAAACTGTTTTTT. Translated: CASSLAPNGLGEKLFF.

Remarks on this clonotype: Since a much larger clone is just one base distant, this may be a read error. The CDR3 nucleotides read TGTGCCACCAGTGATTATGCCGAGGGACAGGTCTCCTACAATGAGAAGTTCTTC. Its protein is CATSDYAEGQVSYNEKFF. J is TRBJ2-1 and V is TRBV24-1; 8 positions match TRBD1. Germline lookup yields CDR1 KGHDR and CDR2 SFDVKD. This CDR3 is built from 18 residues.

The chain uses TRBV4-1 and TRBJ1-4; a weak D match, TRBD1 (5 bases). V dropped 1 base and J dropped 4 bases, with 16 bases sitting between them. This CDR3 region has 17 residues. Per germline, CDR1 MGHRA and CDR2 YSYEKL. CDR3 sequence reads: CASSQGDRGTYNEKLFF. CDR3 DNA: TGCGCCAGCAGCCAAGGGGACCGGGGGACCTATAATGAAAAACTGTTTTTT.

This clonotype was recorded many times. The chain is built from TRBV7-3 and TRBJ2-2; possibly TRBD1 or TRBD2 for D (5 bases each). The germline V gene has CDR1 SGHTA and CDR2 FQGTGA. With 0 bases removed from V and 5 bases from J, the gap between germline ends came to 19 bases. This CDR3 contains 18 residues. The chain's CDR3 is CASSLTARDPSETGELFF. The CDR3 nucleotides are TGTGCCAGCAGCTTAACGGCCCGGGACCCGTCGGAGACCGGGGAGCTGTTTTTT.

This clonotype came up many times. V gene TRBV7-2 combines with J gene TRBJ2-5; 7 positions match TRBD1. The CDR3 has 18 residues. V gave up 1 base and J gave up 0 bases; unmatched junction bases: 11. The germline V gene has CDR1 SGHTA and CDR2 FQGNSA. CDR3 sequence reads: CASSLDPPGTAYQETQYF. The DNA of the CDR3 is TGTGCCAGCAGCTTAGATCCCCCAGGGACAGCTTACCAAGAGACCCAGTACTTC. Full variable domain (remainder filled in from reference TRBV7-2 and TRBJ2-5): GAGVSQSPSNKVTEKGKDVELRCDPISGHTALYWYRQSLGQGLEFLIYFQGNSAPDKSGLPSDRFSAERTGGSVSTLTIQRTQQEDSAVYLCASSLDPPGTAYQETQYFGPGTRLLVL.

V gene TRBV6-6 combines with J gene TRBJ1-3, with D possibly TRBD1 on 6 matching bases. The CDR3 runs 15 residues. Trimming stripped 2 bases from V and 4 bases from J, with 12 bases between. Germline CDR1 is MNHNY and CDR2 is SVGAGI (reference sequence). CDR3 in DNA: TGTGCCAGCAGTTACGTTCCAGGGGCCGGAAACACCATATATTTT. This translates into CASSYVPGAGNTIYF.

There are a few counts of this clonotype. The V and J genes are TRBV6-1 and TRBJ1-5, with TRBD1 matching 7 bases. The germline CDR1 and CDR2 sequences are MNHNS and SASEGT. This CDR3 has 16 residues. CDR3 protein: CAVEGAGWWSGQPQHF. The DNA for the CDR3 is TGTGCGGTGGAGGGGGCAGGTTGGTGGTCGGGTCAGCCCCAGCATTTT.

This chain uses TRBV11-2 with TRBJ1-1, with D perhaps matching TRBD1 (6 bases). Between the trimmed V and J ends, which lost 5 bases and 10 bases, there was a span of 23 bases. CDR3 size: 15 residues. The germline V gene has CDR1 SGHAT and CDR2 FQNNGV. Written as DNA, the CDR3 is TGTGCCAGCAGCACCGTCCTAAATGGGGCCAGGGGAGCTTTCTTT. It yields the protein CASSTVLNGARGAFF.

Only a few counts were recorded for this clonotype. The rearrangement uses TRBV5-6 and TRBJ2-5; 7 bases align to TRBD1. Germline V CDR1 and CDR2: SGHDT, YYEEEE. Losses at the gene ends were 0 bases for V and 5 bases for J; bases not matched to a gene: 4. The CDR3 runs 14 residues. CDR3 loop: CASSLVTGAETQYF. DNA of the CDR3: TGTGCCAGCAGCTTGGTTACAGGGGCGGAGACCCAGTACTTC.

A few counts support this clonotype. The chain links TRBV5-1 to TRBJ1-1, with TRBD1 as a possible D gene (5 bases). CDR3 length: 15 residues. Germline V CDR1 and CDR2: SGHRS, YFSETQ. With 3 bases removed from V and 0 bases from J, the gap between germline ends came to 12 bases. CDR3: CASSSGATVNTEAFF. The CDR3 DNA reads as TGCGCCAGCAGCTCCGGGGCTACAGTGAACACTGAAGCTTTCTTT.